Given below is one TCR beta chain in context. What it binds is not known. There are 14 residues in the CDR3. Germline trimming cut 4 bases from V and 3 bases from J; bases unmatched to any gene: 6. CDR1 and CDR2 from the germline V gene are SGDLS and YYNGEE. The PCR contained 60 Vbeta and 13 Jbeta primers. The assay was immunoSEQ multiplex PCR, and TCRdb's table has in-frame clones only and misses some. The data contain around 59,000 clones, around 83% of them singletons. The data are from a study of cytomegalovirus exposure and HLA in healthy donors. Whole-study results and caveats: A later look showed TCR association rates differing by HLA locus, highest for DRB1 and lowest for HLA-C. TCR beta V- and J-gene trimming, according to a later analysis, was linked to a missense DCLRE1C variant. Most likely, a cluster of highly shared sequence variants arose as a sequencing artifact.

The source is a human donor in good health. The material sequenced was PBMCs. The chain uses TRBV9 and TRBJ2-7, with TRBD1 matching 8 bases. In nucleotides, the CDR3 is TGTGCCAGCAGCCCCCGGGACAGGCACTACGAGCAGTACTTC. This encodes CASSPRDRHYEQYF.